A single sample gave rise to the 24 T cell receptor beta chains below, sequenced in a study of blood T cells in healthy people across ages. Together with a sample-barcoded 5' primer, a J-beta primer mix was included in a second PCR lasting roughly 6 to 12 cycles. TCRdb ran MiXCR on the 5' RACE reads and lists one entry per CDR3 protein. The data show fewer than 1.5 million distinct CDR3 sequences, 35% to 45% seen once. The source material was blood. The source of these receptors is a woman between 18 and 29 years old in good health.

The rearrangement links TRBV20-1 to TRBJ2-4; TRBD1 matches 8 bases. The better agreement between TRBJ2-7 and the DNA end casts doubt on the J call. The CDR3 has 15 residues. The germline V gene has CDR1 DFQATT and CDR2 SNEGSKA (reference sequence). The CDR3 reads CSADRQRQGRYEQYF. The CDR3 region has the DNA TGCAGTGCTGACAGACAGCGACAGGGGCGTTACGAGCAGTACTTC.

There are a few counts of this clonotype. The rearrangement joins TRBV20-1 to TRBJ1-1; D call uncertain. Germline V gene sequence: CDR1 DFQATT, CDR2 SNEGSKA (reference sequence). This CDR3 is 11 amino acids long. This CDR3 is CGLRMNTEAFF. The CDR3 bases are TGCGGCCTGAGGATGAACACTGAAGCTTTCTTT.

The chain is built from TRBV27 and TRBJ2-7; D may be TRBD1 (5 bases). Looked up from germline, CDR1 is MNHEY and CDR2 is SMNVEV (reference sequence). The CDR3 runs to 15 residues. The ends were cut back, 5 bases at V and 0 bases at J, with 14 bases in the middle. This CDR3 is CASSQLAGYSYEQYF. CDR3 in DNA: TGTGCCAGCAGTCAACTCGCAGGGTACTCCTACGAGCAGTACTTC.

The J gene is TRBJ1-3, the V gene TRBV25-1; D gene ambiguous. CDR1 and CDR2 (germline): MGHDK, SYGVNS. With 2 bases removed from V and 4 bases from J, the gap between germline ends came to 12 bases. The CDR3 has 15 residues. CDR3 sequence reads: CASSEGQFDGNTIYF. CDR3 nucleotides: TGTGCCAGCAGTGAAGGTCAATTTGACGGAAACACCATATATTTT.

V gene TRBV5-1 combines with J gene TRBJ1-2; D gene unclear. Per germline, CDR1 SGHRS and CDR2 YFSETQ. This CDR3 has 15 amino acids. Trimming shortened V by 0 bases and J by 2 bases, and 11 bases separated the two germline ends. CDR3 protein: CASSLGEGVNYGYTF. The CDR3 coding sequence is TGCGCCAGCAGCTTGGGCGAGGGTGTAAACTATGGCTACACCTTC.

This clonotype has only a few counts. The gene calls are TRBV20-1 and TRBJ2-7; TRBD2 agrees at 12 bases. The germline V gene encodes CDR1 DFQATT and CDR2 SNEGSKA (reference sequence). Trimming at V came to 0 bases and at J to 7 bases, leaving 13 bases not matched to a gene. The CDR3 runs 17 residues. The CDR3 nucleotides read TGCAGTGCTAGAGATAGGTATACTAGCGGGAGGATGGGGGAGCAGTACTTC. Its translation is CSARDRYTSGRMGEQYF.

As concerns this clonotype: The junction differs from germline at one of its ends, possibly a read error. This chain joins TRBV4-1 and TRBJ1-1; a weak D match, TRBD1 (6 bases). Per the germline V gene, CDR1 is MGHRA and CDR2 is YSYEKL. CDR3 length equals 16 residues. The CDR3 DNA reads TGCGCCAGCAACCAAGATCCCCTACAGGGATCCACTGAAGCTTTCTTT. It encodes CASNQDPLQGSTEAFF.

The DNA of the CDR3 is TGTGCCAGCAGCTTTCAGGTGACACTGAACTACGAGCAGTACTTC. Translating gives CASSFQVTLNYEQYF. The chain joins TRBV7-2 to TRBJ2-7; no clear D gene. V was pared by 3 bases and J by 3 bases, with 15 bases between. This CDR3 is built from 15 residues. Germline CDR1 and CDR2: SGHTA and FQGNSA. The whole variable domain, filled in from reference TRBV7-2 and TRBJ2-7, reads GAGVSQSPSNKVTEKGKDVELRCDPISGHTALYWYRQSLGQGLEFLIYFQGNSAPDKSGLPSDRFSAERTGGSVSTLTIQRTQQEDSAVYLCASSFQVTLNYEQYFGPGTRLTVT.

The chain uses TRBV12-3 or TRBV12-4 and TRBJ2-7, with D unresolved. The V gene lost 9 bases and the J gene lost 7 bases, with 10 bases spanning the gap. The length of the CDR3 is 10 residues. CDR3 bases: TGTGCCAGTATTCATGGGGAGCAGTACTTC. Protein product: CASIHGEQYF.

V and J are TRBV3-1 and TRBJ2-5, with 14 bases aligning to TRBD2. CDR1 LGHDT and CDR2 YNNKEL come from the germline V gene (reference sequence). The CDR3 extends over 18 amino acids. With V trimmed by 6 bases and J by 4 bases, 13 bases remained unmatched. The CDR3 nucleotides are TGTGCCAGCAGGAACGGAAGACTAGCGGGGGGGCCGTCAGAGACCCAGTACTTC. Encoded protein: CASRNGRLAGGPSETQYF.

The rearrangement joins TRBV12-3 or TRBV12-4 to TRBJ1-2; D not resolved. The CDR3 contains 13 residues. Trimming left V 5 bases short and J 4 bases short, with 11 bases between. CDR3 sequence (DNA): TGTGCCAGCAGTCTAGGGAACCCCTATGGCTACACCTTC. This codes for CASSLGNPYGYTF.

This clonotype was counted between two and nine times. This chain connects TRBV27 to TRBJ2-7; a possible D gene is TRBD2 (5 bases). V was clipped by 4 bases and J by 3 bases, with 16 bases between them. This CDR3 comprises 15 residues. CDR1 and CDR2 (germline): MNHEY, SMNVEV (reference sequence). For the CDR3, the DNA is TGTGCCAGCAGTTCTCGCGGGCCATCCGGCTACGAGCAGTACTTC. Protein sequence: CASSSRGPSGYEQYF.

This clonotype showed up just a few times. This chain connects TRBV28 to TRBJ2-1, with D perhaps TRBD2 (7 bases). The CDR3 spans 16 residues. Germline V gene sequence: CDR1 MDHEN, CDR2 SYDVKM. V was cut by 1 base and J by 6 bases, with 16 bases left in between. CDR3 DNA sequence: TGTGCCAGCAGTTTATATGGGGGGGGGCCAGTCAATGAGCAGTTCTTC. Residues: CASSLYGGGPVNEQFF.

CDR3 coding DNA: TGCGCCAGCAGCAAGGGGACAAAGACCCTTTTGGGGGCGCGACCTTACGAGCAGTACTTC. Translation: CASSKGTKTLLGARPYEQYF. The chain employs TRBV5-1 and TRBJ2-7; D may be TRBD1 (6 bases). Trimming removed 4 bases from V and 4 bases from J, with 33 bases in between. Germline V gene lookup returns CDR1 SGHRS and CDR2 YFSETQ. This CDR3 has 20 residues.

The chain uses TRBV6-1 and TRBJ2-1; D might be TRBD2 (5 bases). Germline CDR1 and CDR2: MNHNS and SASEGT. CDR3 size: 13 residues. CDR3 residues: CGVRGSSYNEQFF. Here the CDR3 DNA reads TGTGGCGTCCGGGGAAGCTCCTACAATGAGCAGTTCTTC.

This clonotype has just a few counts. The chain links TRBV7-9 to TRBJ1-4; possible D gene TRBD1, 5 bases. The V gene's germline CDR1 is SEHNR and CDR2 FQNEAQ (reference sequence). This CDR3 comprises 15 residues. Trimming took off 0 bases at V and 0 bases at J, with 5 bases between the two ends. CDR3 sequence (DNA): TGTGCCAGCAGCTTAGCCAGGGCAACTAATGAAAAACTGTTTTTT. Protein sequence: CASSLARATNEKLFF.

The chain carries TRBV29-1 and TRBJ1-1; 9 bases line up with TRBD1. Germline assignment: CDR1 SQVTM and CDR2 ANQGSEA. J was trimmed by 8 bases and V by 1 base; bases with no gene match: 11. The CDR3 sequence is 15 residues long. The CDR3 DNA follows: TGCAGCGTTGAAGTGGGACAGGGCTTAGGGGGGGAAGCTTTCTTT. This translates into CSVEVGQGLGGEAFF.

This chain uses TRBV9 with TRBJ2-1, with TRBD2 matching 11 bases. Germline lookup yields CDR1 SGDLS and CDR2 YYNGEE. The CDR3 is 17 residues long. V lost 3 bases to trimming and J lost 2 bases; unmatched junction nucleotides: 7. The CDR3, as DNA: TGTGCCAGCAGCGCTAGCGGGGGGCCCTCGCCCTACAATGAGCAGTTCTTC. Its protein is CASSASGGPSPYNEQFF.

This clonotype was detected a few times. The junction departs from germline at one end; a sequencing error may be responsible. The rearrangement links TRBV12-3 or TRBV12-4 to TRBJ2-3, with 9 bases that match TRBD2. The CDR3 extends over 14 amino acids. CDR3 sequence: CASSVAGATDTQYF. The CDR3 bases are TGTGCCAGCAGTGTAGCGGGAGCAACAGATACGCAGTATTTT.

The chain joins TRBV3-1 to TRBJ2-1; no clear D. Germline V gene data show CDR1 as LGHDT and CDR2 as YNNKEL (reference sequence). Trimming stripped 0 bases from V and 2 bases from J, with 8 bases between. This CDR3 is built from 15 residues. CDR3 protein: CASSQDLGTYNEQFF. DNA for the CDR3: TGTGCCAGCAGCCAAGATTTGGGAACCTACAATGAGCAGTTCTTC.

CDR3 region: CSPRLAVSDTQYF. The CDR3 DNA sequence: TGCAGCCCACGACTAGCGGTGTCAGATACGCAGTATTTT. J is TRBJ2-3 and V is TRBV29-1, with 9 bases that match TRBD2. J lost 4 bases, V lost 8 bases, and 7 bases had no gene match. CDR1 is SQVTM and CDR2 is ANQGSEA in the germline V gene. This CDR3 has 13 amino acids.

This chain connects TRBV3-1 to TRBJ2-5, with 11 bases aligning to TRBD2. Trimming cost V 4 bases and J 5 bases; bases outside gene matches: 9. The CDR3 has 16 residues. The V gene's germline CDR1 is LGHDT and CDR2 YNNKEL (reference sequence). In nucleotides, the CDR3 is TGTGCCAGCAGCCCCGGGACTAGCGGCTACAATGAGACCCAGTACTTC. Residues: CASSPGTSGYNETQYF.

V usage is TRBV6-2 or TRBV6-3 and J usage is TRBJ2-1, with 10 bases matching TRBD2. Trimming cost V 9 bases and J 4 bases; bases outside gene matches: 12. Germline V gene lookup returns CDR1 MNHEY and CDR2 SVGEGT. This CDR3 spans 16 amino acids. Here the CDR3 DNA reads TGTGCCAGTAGCTACCAGGGACTAGCGTTTTACAATGAGCAGTTCTTC. It yields the protein CASSYQGLAFYNEQFF.

The gene calls are TRBV12-3 or TRBV12-4 and TRBJ1-2; D is perhaps TRBD1 (6 bases). The V gene lost 5 bases and the J gene lost 3 bases, with 19 bases spanning the gap. The CDR3 is 16 residues long. The CDR3 sequence: CASSSRTDQSYYGYTF. As DNA, the CDR3 is TGTGCCAGCAGTAGTCGGACAGACCAATCCTACTATGGCTACACCTTC.